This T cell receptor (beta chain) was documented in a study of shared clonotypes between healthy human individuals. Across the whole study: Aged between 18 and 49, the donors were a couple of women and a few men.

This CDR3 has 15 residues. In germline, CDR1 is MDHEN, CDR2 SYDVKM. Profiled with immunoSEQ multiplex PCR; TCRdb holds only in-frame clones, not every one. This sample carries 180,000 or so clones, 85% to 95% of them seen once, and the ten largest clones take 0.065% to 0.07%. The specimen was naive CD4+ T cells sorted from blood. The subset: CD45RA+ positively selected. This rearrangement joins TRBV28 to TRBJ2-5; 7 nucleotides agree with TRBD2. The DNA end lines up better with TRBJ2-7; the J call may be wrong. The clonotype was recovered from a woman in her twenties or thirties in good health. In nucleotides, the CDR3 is TGTGCCAGCAGTCCATTGGGGGGGAGTCGCTACGAGCAGTACTTC. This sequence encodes CASSPLGGSRYEQYF.